The text below deals with one TCR beta chain. The source of the sample is a study of T cells after yellow fever vaccination. Background on the study: Fractions with few cells were prepared using SMART-Seq v4 Ultra Low Input.

TCR cDNA, made by 5'RACE template switching, carried an added universal primer site and UMIs. TCRdb re-called the 5' RACE reads through MiXCR, storing one row per CDR3 protein. Here the sample spans under 300,000 distinct CDR3 sequences, roughly 6.2% being singletons. CDR3 length: 14 amino acids. V lost 6 bases, J lost 5 bases, and 17 bases lay in between. Germline CDR1 is DFQATT and CDR2 is SNEGSKA (reference sequence). The V gene is TRBV20-1, the J gene TRBJ1-5; D is unclear. The sequence was collected from a man younger than 40 who received the YFV17D yellow fever vaccine. The sample here was CD4+ T cells sorted from PBMCs, taken on the day of the yellow fever booster vaccination. The DNA for the CDR3 is TGCAGTGCCGAGGCTACCCAAATCGATCAGCCCCAGCATTTT. Its protein product is CSAEATQIDQPQHF.